The 20 T cell receptor beta chains presented below share a single source sample, sequenced in a study of T cell responses to AZD1222 COVID-19 vaccine. Only in-frame clones appear in the TCRdb table, and some are missing; sequencing was by immunoSEQ multiplex PCR. The sample records around 130,000 clones, roughly 93% being singletons. Sequences were derived from peripheral blood, sampled on day 0 of AZD1222 vaccination. These receptors came from an adult in good health.

The chain carries TRBV19 and TRBJ1-2; no clear D gene. CDR1 LNHDA and CDR2 SQIVND come from the germline V gene (reference sequence). This CDR3 has 15 amino acids. V lost 6 bases, J lost 1 base, and 15 bases lay in between. The CDR3 DNA reads as TGTGCCAGTAGAGAGCCTCGGGGTGGTAACTATGGCTACACCTTC. It translates to CASREPRGGNYGYTF. Together with reference TRBV19 and TRBJ1-2, the CDR3 gives the full variable domain: DGGITQSPKYLFRKEGQNVTLSCEQNLNHDAMYWYRQDPGQGLRLIYYSQIVNDFQKGDIAEGYSVSREKKESFPLTVTSAQKNPTAFYLCASREPRGGNYGYTFGSGTRLTVV.

Written as DNA, the CDR3 is TGTGCCAGCACTTCCGGGACTAGCCATTACAATGAGCAGTTCTTC. As protein: CASTSGTSHYNEQFF. V usage is TRBV27 and J usage is TRBJ2-1; 9 bases are shared with TRBD2. Looked up from germline, CDR1 is MNHEY and CDR2 is SMNVEV (reference sequence). V gave up 7 bases and J gave up 4 bases; unmatched junction bases: 8. The CDR3 has 15 residues.

The genes are TRBV7-9 and TRBJ2-6; D not certain. Germline values: CDR1 SEHNR, CDR2 FQNEAQ (reference sequence). CDR3 size: 12 residues. Trimming stripped 4 bases from V and 2 bases from J, with 0 bases between. CDR3 sequence: CASSSGANVLTF. CDR3 bases: TGTGCCAGCAGCTCTGGGGCCAACGTCCTGACTTTC.

V and J are TRBV5-6 and TRBJ1-2; 8 bases fit TRBD1. CDR3 size: 14 residues. V shed 4 bases and J 6 bases; nucleotides not matched to a gene: 8. Germline CDR1 and CDR2: SGHDT and YYEEEE. The CDR3 protein is CASSGWTGSDGYTF. In DNA, the CDR3 is TGTGCCAGCAGCGGATGGACAGGGTCAGATGGCTACACCTTC. Looking up the rest from reference TRBV5-6 and TRBJ1-2 gives the full variable domain: DAGVTQSPTHLIKTRGQQVTLRCSPKSGHDTVSWYQQALGQGPQFIFQYYEEEERQRGNFPDRFSGHQFPNYSSELNVNALLLGDSALYLCASSGWTGSDGYTFGSGTRLTVV.

The chain combines TRBV5-1 with TRBJ1-2, with 8 bases lining up with TRBD1. Unmatched junction bases numbered 11, after V lost 4 bases and J lost 6 bases. The CDR3 covers 15 residues. Germline CDR1 and CDR2: SGHRS and YFSETQ. CDR3 residues: CASSVRGQVFDGYTF. The CDR3 coding sequence is TGCGCCAGCAGCGTCCGGGGACAGGTCTTCGATGGCTACACCTTC.

The genes are TRBV5-1 and TRBJ1-2, with TRBD1 matching over 7 bases. The CDR3 spans 13 residues. The junction had 5 bases not matched to a gene; V was cut back by 0 bases and J by 9 bases. Germline V CDR1 and CDR2: SGHRS, YFSETQ. CDR3 nucleotide sequence: TGCGCCAGCAGCTTGGACAGGGGAGGGAGCTACACCTTC. Residues: CASSLDRGGSYTF.

V usage is TRBV5-1 and J usage is TRBJ1-4; possible D gene TRBD1, 6 bases. V lost 2 bases and J lost 0, with 17 bases in between. CDR1 is SGHRS, CDR2 YFSETQ, per germline. The CDR3 consists of 18 residues. The CDR3, as DNA: TGCGCCAGCAGCTTATTAGCCTGGAACAGGGCAACTAATGAAAAACTGTTTTTT. Protein product: CASSLLAWNRATNEKLFF. Using reference TRBV5-1 and TRBJ1-4 for the parts outside the CDR3, the full variable domain is KAGVTQTPRYLIKTRGQQVTLSCSPISGHRSVSWYQQTPGQGLQFLFEYFSETQRNKGNFPGRFSGRQFSNSRSEMNVSTLELGDSALYLCASSLLAWNRATNEKLFFGSGTQLSVL.

The chain has TRBV5-1 and TRBJ2-3; 7 bases fit TRBD2. Germline lookup yields CDR1 SGHRS and CDR2 YFSETQ. With 5 bases clipped from V and 4 bases from J, the junction kept 19 bases outside the gene matches. The CDR3 consists of 18 residues. This CDR3 is CASSKSPSAGVGADTQYF. In DNA form, the CDR3 reads TGCGCCAGCAGTAAAAGCCCGTCGGCGGGAGTGGGGGCAGATACGCAGTATTTT.

The chain joins TRBV6-1 to TRBJ1-2; D not resolved. Trimming removed 2 bases from V and 4 bases from J, with 14 bases in between. The CDR3 is made up of 15 amino acids. The germline CDR1 and CDR2 sequences are MNHNS and SASEGT. CDR3 DNA: TGTGCCAGCAGTGAACTCGCGGGAGCTCCCTATGGCTACACCTTC. It encodes CASSELAGAPYGYTF.

The chain combines TRBV6-5 with TRBJ1-4, with 7 bases aligning to TRBD1. Germline values: CDR1 MNHEY, CDR2 SVGAGI. V was pared by 10 bases and J by 7 bases, with 12 bases of the junction left unmatched. This CDR3 has 14 residues. The CDR3 nucleotides read TGTGCCACCAGCCGAGACAGGGTCGGTGAAAAACTGTTTTTT. As protein: CATSRDRVGEKLFF.

The chain is built from TRBV11-3 and TRBJ1-1, with a tentative D call TRBD1 (6 bases). CDR1 SGHNT and CDR2 YENEEA come from the germline V gene. Trimming stripped 0 bases from V and 1 base from J, with 9 bases between. CDR3 size: 15 residues. The DNA of the CDR3 is TGTGCCAGCAGCTTAGAGTGGGGGCGGAACACTGAAGCTTTCTTT. Translated, it gives CASSLEWGRNTEAFF.

The chain employs TRBV6-5 and TRBJ1-5, with TRBD1 matching 7 bases. This CDR3 region has 15 residues. Trimming removed 6 bases from V and 9 bases from J; junction bases left unmatched: 14. Germline V gives CDR1 MNHEY, CDR2 SVGAGI. The CDR3 DNA reads TGTGCCAGCAGACGACAGGGCCAAAGAATGGGGCCCCAGCATTTT. Amino acid sequence: CASRRQGQRMGPQHF.

CDR3 DNA: TGTGCCAGCAGTGACCTCGGAAATCAGCCCCAGCATTTT. It yields the protein CASSDLGNQPQHF. This chain links TRBV6-4 with TRBJ1-5, with D uncertain. The CDR3 runs 13 residues. Germline values: CDR1 MRHNA, CDR2 SNTAGT. Deletions cut 2 bases from V and 4 bases from J, with 6 bases between.

The chain combines TRBV3-1 (or the pseudogene TRBV3-2) with TRBJ1-5, with D perhaps matching TRBD1 (5 bases). Trimming stripped 5 bases from V and 2 bases from J, with 7 bases between. The germline V gene encodes CDR1 LGHDT and CDR2 YNNKEL (reference sequence). The length of the CDR3 is 13 residues. The CDR3 nucleotides are TGTGCCAGCAGCTGGGGGGGCAATCAGCCCCAGCATTTT. It yields the protein CASSWGGNQPQHF.

This chain's CDR3 is CASSRQGRAEQFF. As DNA, the CDR3 is TGTGCCAGTAGCCGACAGGGTCGTGCGGAGCAGTTCTTC. This chain joins TRBV19 and TRBJ2-1, with 7 bases lining up with TRBD1. Trimming removed 6 bases from V and 10 bases from J; junction bases left unmatched: 9. Germline CDR1 and CDR2: LNHDA and SQIVND (reference sequence). The CDR3 contains 13 residues.

This clone was detected a few times. The chain has TRBV6-5 and TRBJ1-6, with D possibly matching TRBD1 (5 bases). Trimming removed 5 bases from V and 7 bases from J, with 15 bases in between. From germline, CDR1 is MNHEY and CDR2 SVGAGI. CDR3 size: 15 residues. The CDR3 DNA is TGTGCCAGCAGTCCGCTGGGGGAAGGGAATTCACCCCTCCACTTT. This translates into CASSPLGEGNSPLHF.

The chain links TRBV7-9 to TRBJ2-3, with 8 bases aligning to TRBD1. The CDR3 consists of 14 residues. V lost 3 bases to trimming and J lost 6 bases; unmatched junction nucleotides: 5. Germline V lookup: CDR1 SEHNR, CDR2 FQNEAQ (reference sequence). CDR3 protein: CASSLDRARDTQYF. The CDR3 DNA sequence: TGTGCCAGCAGCTTGGACAGGGCCCGGGATACGCAGTATTTT. Complete variable domain (other parts from reference TRBV7-9 and TRBJ2-3): DTGVSQNPRHKITKRGQNVTFRCDPISEHNRLYWYRQTLGQGPEFLTYFQNEAQLEKSRLLSDRFSAERPKGSFSTLEIQRTEQGDSAMYLCASSLDRARDTQYFGPGTRLTVL.

The V gene is TRBV6-1, the J gene TRBJ2-4; D gene unclear. The ends were cut back, 2 bases at V and 0 bases at J, with 14 bases in the middle. The V gene's germline CDR1 is MNHNS and CDR2 SASEGT. The CDR3 loop spans 17 amino acids. The CDR3 DNA sequence: TGTGCCAGCAGTGAAAGAGGCAGGTTCAGAGCCAAAAACATTCAGTACTTC. This translates into CASSERGRFRAKNIQYF.

This chain joins TRBV4-3 and TRBJ2-1; D might be TRBD2 (6 bases). The germline CDR1 and CDR2 sequences are LGHNA and YSLEER. The CDR3 has 17 residues. Trimming took off 0 bases at V and 4 bases at J, with 16 bases between the two ends. CDR3 residues: CASSQDGAGPSYNEQFF. Here the CDR3 DNA reads TGCGCCAGCAGCCAAGATGGGGCGGGACCTTCGTACAATGAGCAGTTCTTC.

The J gene is TRBJ2-7, the V gene TRBV9, with 9 bases matching TRBD1. Germline lookup yields CDR1 SGDLS and CDR2 YYNGEE. V gave up 2 bases and J gave up 2 bases; unmatched junction bases: 2. This CDR3 comprises 14 residues. CDR3 region: CASSVGTGPYEQYF. CDR3 DNA sequence: TGTGCCAGCAGCGTGGGGACAGGGCCCTACGAGCAGTACTTC. The variable domain in full, completed from reference TRBV9 and TRBJ2-7, reads DSGVTQTPKHLITATGQRVTLRCSPRSGDLSVYWYQQSLDQGLQFLIQYYNGEERAKGNILERFSAQQFPDLHSELNLSSLELGDSALYFCASSVGTGPYEQYFGPGTRLTVT.